This entry lists 27 T cell receptor beta chains sequenced from one sample in a study of blood T cell repertoires in COVID-19. Sequencing used immunoSEQ multiplex PCR; TCRdb keeps in-frame clones, though not all of them. The sample lists fewer than 200,000 clones, 85% seen once, with 7.5% to 9.5% in the top ten. Sequenced input: peripheral blood. The receptors come from a woman in her sixties or seventies with acute or convalescent COVID-19.

The chain recombines TRBV5-1 with TRBJ1-2; 8 positions match TRBD1. Germline V lookup: CDR1 SGHRS, CDR2 YFSETQ. This CDR3 contains 16 residues. Germline trimming cut 0 bases from V and 8 bases from J; bases unmatched to any gene: 12. The CDR3 spells CASSLADRVPSSGYTF. The CDR3 bases are TGCGCCAGCAGCTTGGCGGACAGGGTACCCTCATCGGGCTACACCTTC. Filled out from reference TRBV5-1 and TRBJ1-2, the complete variable domain reads KAGVTQTPRYLIKTRGQQVTLSCSPISGHRSVSWYQQTPGQGLQFLFEYFSETQRNKGNFPGRFSGRQFSNSRSEMNVSTLELGDSALYLCASSLADRVPSSGYTFGSGTRLTVV.

The rearrangement uses TRBV21-1 and TRBJ2-7; the D segment call TRBD2 is taken from the table without a DNA check. TRBV21-1 is classified as a pseudogene. This CDR3 comprises 16 residues. The CDR3 sequence is CASSNGMLRDPYEQYF. As DNA, the CDR3 is TGTGCCAGCAGCAACGGGATGTTGCGGGACCCCTACGAGCAGTACTTC.

The chain is built from TRBV5-4 and TRBJ2-3; 8 positions match TRBD1. The germline V gene encodes CDR1 SGHNT and CDR2 YYREEE (reference sequence). This CDR3 is 14 amino acids long. The V and J ends lost 7 bases and 4 bases, in that order; junction bases with no gene match: 8. The CDR3 region has the DNA TGTGCCAGCTCGGACAGGGAAACGTCAGATACGCAGTATTTT. This gives the protein CASSDRETSDTQYF.

The CDR3 spells CASSLSGNYGYTF. For the CDR3, the DNA is TGTGCCAGCAGCTTGTCAGGGAACTATGGCTACACCTTC. The chain couples TRBV5-6 to TRBJ1-2; D perhaps matches TRBD1 (5 bases). Germline CDR1 and CDR2: SGHDT and YYEEEE. The CDR3 has 13 residues. V was trimmed by 1 base and J by 2 bases, leaving 6 bases between them.

The gene calls are TRBV5-6 and TRBJ2-1; D is uncertain. The CDR3 extends over 15 amino acids. Trimming left V 0 bases short and J 0 bases short, with 7 bases between. Germline V lookup: CDR1 SGHDT, CDR2 YYEEEE. The CDR3 sequence is CASSLGFSSYNEQFF. CDR3 nucleotides: TGTGCCAGCAGCTTGGGGTTTAGCTCCTACAATGAGCAGTTCTTC.

This clone was recorded only once. V and J are TRBV18 and TRBJ1-6, with D possibly matching TRBD1 (5 bases). CDR3 length: 16 amino acids. Germline-derived CDR1 and CDR2 are KGHSH and LQKENI. Trimming stripped 4 bases from V and 5 bases from J, with 15 bases between. CDR3 DNA: TGTGCCAGCTCACTCGCCGGCGGACATAATAATTCACCCCTCCACTTT. This encodes CASSLAGGHNNSPLHF.

In regard to this clone: At one end, the junction sequence differs from germline, possibly due to a read error. This rearrangement joins TRBV10-3 to TRBJ1-3; possibly TRBD1 for D (5 bases). The CDR3 is made up of 16 amino acids. Germline-derived CDR1 and CDR2 are ENHRY and SYGVKD. CDR3 nucleotides: TGTGCCGTCAGCCCCCTCCAGGGCAGCTCTGGAAACACCATATATTTT. Amino acid sequence: CAVSPLQGSSGNTIYF.

J is TRBJ1-2 and V is TRBV28; a possible D gene is TRBD1 (5 bases). Germline lookup yields CDR1 MDHEN and CDR2 SYDVKM. Deletions cut 8 bases from V and 4 bases from J, with 11 bases between. The CDR3 covers 12 residues. The CDR3 is CASAGGGYGYTF. The CDR3 DNA reads as TGTGCCAGCGCTGGGGGGGGCTATGGCTACACCTTC.

The chain recombines TRBV6-1 with TRBJ2-5, with TRBD1 matching 9 bases. This CDR3 has 17 residues. V was pared by 3 bases and J by 7 bases, with 15 bases of the junction left unmatched. Germline assignment: CDR1 MNHNS and CDR2 SASEGT. The CDR3 reads CASSDTGGAYSGGTQYF. The CDR3, as DNA: TGTGCCAGCAGTGACACAGGGGGCGCCTACTCGGGGGGGACCCAGTACTTC.

J is TRBJ1-2 and V is TRBV10-3, with D uncertain. V was pared by 4 bases and J by 1 base, with 4 bases between. CDR1 ENHRY and CDR2 SYGVKD come from the germline V gene. The CDR3 contains 12 residues. CDR3 bases: TGTGCCATCAGTGTAGATAACTATGGCTACACCTTC. Translating gives CAISVDNYGYTF.

Note on this clone: Distinct nucleotide sequences in the sample also encode this CDR3. V usage is TRBV11-2 and J usage is TRBJ2-2; D remains ambiguous. CDR3 length equals 13 residues. The germline V gene encodes CDR1 SGHAT and CDR2 FQNNGV. V lost 2 bases to trimming and J lost 3 bases, with 4 bases between them. The CDR3 reads CASSLTDTGELFF. The CDR3, as DNA: TGTGCCAGCAGCTTAACGGACACCGGGGAGCTGTTTTTT. Full variable domain (missing parts from reference TRBV11-2 and TRBJ2-2): EAGVAQSPRYKIIEKRQSVAFWCNPISGHATLYWYQQILGQGPKLLIQFQNNGVVDDSQLPKDRFSAERLKGVDSTLKIQPAKLEDSAVYLCASSLTDTGELFFGEGSRLTVL.

The rearrangement joins TRBV5-5 to TRBJ2-5; 14 positions match TRBD2. The CDR3 runs 16 residues. Per germline, CDR1 SGHKS and CDR2 YYEKEE (reference sequence). V was clipped by 2 bases and J by 3 bases; unmatched bases: 3. CDR3 residues: CASSLRLAGGEETQYF. In DNA, the CDR3 is TGTGCCAGCAGCTTAAGACTAGCGGGAGGGGAAGAGACCCAGTACTTC. Together with reference TRBV5-5 and TRBJ2-5, the CDR3 gives the full variable domain: DAGVTQSPTHLIKTRGQQVTLRCSPISGHKSVSWYQQVLGQGPQFIFQYYEKEERGRGNFPDRFSARQFPNYSSELNVNALLLGDSALYLCASSLRLAGGEETQYFGPGTRLLVL.

J is TRBJ1-3 and V is TRBV6-6, with D unclear. Germline-derived CDR1 and CDR2 are MNHNY and SVGAGI (reference sequence). CDR3 length equals 14 residues. Trimming cost V 5 bases and J 1 base, with 9 bases left between them. CDR3 region: CASSPWQSGNTIYF. CDR3 coding DNA: TGTGCCAGCAGTCCGTGGCAATCTGGAAACACCATATATTTT.

This rearrangement joins TRBV11-3 to TRBJ1-2, with D hard to call. Per the germline V gene, CDR1 is SGHNT and CDR2 is YENEEA. This CDR3 spans 12 amino acids. V was cut by 3 bases and J by 4 bases, with 6 bases left in between. Written as DNA, the CDR3 is TGTGCCAGCAGCTTCGGAGGCTATGGCTACACCTTC. Amino acid sequence: CASSFGGYGYTF. The whole variable domain, filled in from reference TRBV11-3 and TRBJ1-2, reads EAGVVQSPRYKIIEKKQPVAFWCNPISGHNTLYWYLQNLGQGPELLIRYENEEAVDDSQLPKDRFSAERLKGVDSTLKIQPAELGDSAVYLCASSFGGYGYTFGSGTRLTVV.

This clone has a handful of counts. The CDR3: CATRKGATGNTEAFF. For the CDR3, the DNA is TGTGCCACCAGGAAGGGAGCGACAGGGAACACTGAAGCTTTCTTT. The V and J genes are TRBV10-3 and TRBJ1-1, with D maybe TRBD1 (6 bases). The CDR3 runs to 15 residues. Looked up from germline, CDR1 is ENHRY and CDR2 is SYGVKD. V shed 10 bases and J shed 1 base, with 19 bases lying between them.

V is TRBV18 and J is TRBJ1-5; 8 bases map to TRBD1. The V gene end was trimmed by 5 bases and the J gene end by 3 bases; junction bases not matched to a gene: 3. The CDR3 has 14 residues. Germline CDR1 and CDR2: KGHSH and LQKENI. The CDR3: CASSATGVNQPQHF. As DNA, the CDR3 is TGTGCCAGCTCAGCGACAGGGGTCAATCAGCCCCAGCATTTT.

The V gene is TRBV21-1, the J gene TRBJ1-3; the table's D call TRBD1 went unverified against the DNA. TRBV21-1 is shown as a pseudogene. This CDR3 contains 14 residues. CDR3 bases: TGTGCCAGCAGCAAGAACAGCTATCAACGTGGCATATATTTT. This encodes CASSKNSYQRGIYF.

The J gene is TRBJ1-6, the V gene TRBV5-1; TRBD1 might be the D (6 bases). Trimming left V 4 bases short and J 5 bases short, with 10 bases between. Germline V gene sequence: CDR1 SGHRS, CDR2 YFSETQ. This CDR3 comprises 14 residues. CDR3 amino acids: CASSPDRNNSPLHF. The CDR3 coding sequence is TGCGCCAGCAGCCCTGACAGGAATAATTCACCCCTCCACTTT.

The table lists this clone with a few counts. The gene calls are TRBV28 and TRBJ2-7; TRBD1 matches at 8 bases. The CDR3 spans 14 residues. CDR1 is MDHEN, CDR2 SYDVKM, per germline. V lost 6 bases and J lost 6; bases outside the gene matches: 10. CDR3 sequence: CASSPGQGVSEQYF. The CDR3 DNA reads TGTGCCAGCAGCCCAGGACAGGGAGTAAGCGAGCAGTACTTC.

The V call is TRBV9, the J call TRBJ2-2, with a tentative D call TRBD1 (6 bases). Trimming took 5 bases from V and 1 from J, leaving 6 bases between them. This CDR3 is 13 amino acids long. From germline, CDR1 is SGDLS and CDR2 YYNGEE. The CDR3 nucleotides are TGTGCCAGCAGACAGGGGAACACCGGGGAGCTGTTTTTT. Translated, it gives CASRQGNTGELFF.

The V and J genes are TRBV10-2 and TRBJ1-2; D unclear. Germline V CDR1 and CDR2: WSHSY, SAAADI. The CDR3 contains 14 residues. V was trimmed by 3 bases and J by 1 base, leaving 9 bases between them. CDR3 amino acids: CASSDKEINYGYTF. Written as DNA, the CDR3 is TGCGCCAGCAGTGATAAGGAGATTAACTATGGCTACACCTTC.

The chain is built from TRBV13 and TRBJ2-3, with 8 positions matching TRBD1. The V gene end was trimmed by 3 bases and the J gene end by 4 bases; junction bases not matched to a gene: 3. Germline CDR1 and CDR2: PRHDT and FYEKMQ (reference sequence). CDR3 length: 14 amino acids. Here the CDR3 DNA reads TGTGCCAGCAGCTTGACAGGGGACGCAGATACGCAGTATTTT. Translating it yields CASSLTGDADTQYF.

The chain is built from TRBV5-4 and TRBJ2-7; 8 bases line up with TRBD1. The J segment lost 3 bases and the V segment lost 3 bases, leaving 5 bases of the junction unmatched. This CDR3 has 14 amino acids. Germline V CDR1 and CDR2: SGHNT, YYREEE (reference sequence). As DNA, the CDR3 is TGTGCCAGCAGCTACCAGGGGGCCGGCTACGAGCAGTACTTC. This sequence encodes CASSYQGAGYEQYF.

The chain couples TRBV27 to TRBJ2-1, with 10 bases lining up with TRBD2. Germline values: CDR1 MNHEY, CDR2 SMNVEV (reference sequence). This CDR3 has 15 residues. With 6 bases clipped from V and 5 bases from J, the junction kept 7 bases outside the gene matches. DNA of the CDR3: TGTGCCAGCAGGCCAGGGCTAGCGGGGGACAATGAGCAGTTCTTC. Translation: CASRPGLAGDNEQFF.

The chain joins TRBV6-5 to TRBJ1-3, with 8 bases fitting TRBD1. This CDR3 has 14 residues. V trimming: 4 bases; J trimming: 9 bases; junction bases outside the gene matches: 8. CDR1 MNHEY and CDR2 SVGAGI come from the germline V gene. CDR3 sequence: CASSSTGGLGTIYF. CDR3 DNA sequence: TGTGCCAGCAGTTCCACAGGGGGTTTGGGCACCATATATTTT.

The genes are TRBV19 and TRBJ1-5, with TRBD1 identical over 9 bases. Germline-derived CDR1 and CDR2 are LNHDA and SQIVND (reference sequence). V lost 1 base and J lost 2; bases outside the gene matches: 9. The CDR3 length is 18 residues. CDR3 sequence (DNA): TGTGCCAGTAGTATAGGGGACAGGGTTCTTCATGGCAATCAGCCCCAGCATTTT. It codes for CASSIGDRVLHGNQPQHF.

This clone was counted a single time. This chain connects TRBV7-8 to TRBJ2-1; TRBD2 might be the D (6 bases). The CDR3 runs 13 residues. Germline CDR1 and CDR2: SGHVS and FQNEAQ. V lost 7 bases and J 10 bases, leaving 17 bases between the germline ends. CDR3 residues: CASTIPRGKEQFF. DNA of the CDR3: TGTGCCAGCACCATTCCGCGGGGAAAAGAGCAGTTCTTC.